These 14 T cell receptor beta chains were sequenced from one sample in a study of blood T cell repertoires in COVID-19. Generated by immunoSEQ multiplex PCR, the TCRdb table keeps only in-frame clones and is missing some. The table lists about 150,000 clones, around 74% of them singletons. Sequenced input: peripheral blood. The origin of the receptors is a woman older than 75 with acute or convalescent COVID-19.

This rearrangement joins TRBV12-3 or TRBV12-4 to TRBJ2-7, with a tentative D call TRBD2 (6 bases). Trimming took 6 bases from V and 4 from J, leaving 13 bases between them. The CDR3 is made up of 13 amino acids. CDR3 sequence: CASSGGLQYEQYF. In DNA form, the CDR3 reads TGTGCCAGCAGCGGGGGACTTCAATACGAGCAGTACTTC.

The chain is built from TRBV16 and TRBJ2-1; 13 nucleotides agree with TRBD2. In germline, CDR1 is KGHSY, CDR2 FQNENV. Losses at the gene ends were 3 bases for V and 7 bases for J; bases not matched to a gene: 6. The CDR3 runs to 16 residues. The CDR3 here is CASSHVGLAGLNEQFF. In DNA, the CDR3 is TGTGCCAGCAGCCATGTGGGACTAGCGGGGCTGAATGAGCAGTTCTTC. The complete variable domain, with remaining parts taken from reference TRBV16 and TRBJ2-1, reads GEEVAQTPKHLVRGEGQKAKLYCAPIKGHSYVFWYQQVLKNEFKFLISFQNENVFDETGMPKERFSAKCLPNSPCSLEIQATKLEDSAVYFCASSHVGLAGLNEQFFGPGTRLTVL.

This clone was counted a single time. The chain has TRBV7-2 and TRBJ2-1; TRBD1 might be the D (5 bases). The CDR3 is 15 amino acids. Between the trimmed V and J ends, which lost 1 base and 5 bases, there was a span of 12 bases. The V gene's germline CDR1 is SGHTA and CDR2 FQGNSA. The CDR3 bases are TGTGCCAGCAGCTTAGGTCCCCAGGGTAACAATGAGCAGTTCTTC. Translating it yields CASSLGPQGNNEQFF.

This clone was recorded a few times. The chain joins TRBV5-1 to TRBJ2-7, with D perhaps TRBD2 (6 bases). Trimming stripped 1 base from V and 6 bases from J, with 11 bases between. CDR3 length: 13 residues. Germline V CDR1 and CDR2: SGHRS, YFSETQ. In DNA form, the CDR3 reads TGCGCCAGCAGCTTGACTAGCATGGCCGAGCAGTACTTC. Translated: CASSLTSMAEQYF.

This clone was counted between two and nine times. The CDR3 loop reads CASSYSSTDTQYF. The CDR3, as DNA: TGTGCCAGCAGCTATAGTAGCACAGATACGCAGTATTTT. The V call is TRBV9, the J call TRBJ2-3; D is unclear. Between the trimmed V and J ends, which lost 4 bases and 0 bases, there was a span of 6 bases. The CDR3 is made up of 13 amino acids. Germline loops: CDR1 SGDLS, CDR2 YYNGEE.

J is TRBJ2-7 and V is TRBV19, with D perhaps TRBD1 (6 bases). Germline V gives CDR1 LNHDA, CDR2 SQIVND (reference sequence). Trimming pared 5 bases from V and 4 bases from J, leaving 18 bases between. This CDR3 region has 15 residues. The chain's CDR3 is CASSLGHGLMYEQYF. The CDR3 region has the DNA TGTGCCAGTAGTTTGGGACATGGCCTGATGTACGAGCAGTACTTC.

The chain carries TRBV5-1 and TRBJ2-7, with TRBD1 matching 8 bases. V shed 4 bases and J 0 bases; nucleotides not matched to a gene: 15. Germline values: CDR1 SGHRS, CDR2 YFSETQ. The CDR3 is 18 amino acids. This CDR3 reads CASSNPGTGKPDSYEQYF. As DNA, the CDR3 is TGCGCCAGCAGCAATCCCGGGACAGGTAAACCCGACTCCTACGAGCAGTACTTC.

The chain links TRBV18 to TRBJ1-2; 7 positions match TRBD1. In germline, CDR1 is KGHSH, CDR2 LQKENI. V lost 2 bases and J lost 4; bases outside the gene matches: 16. The CDR3 contains 18 residues. The CDR3 DNA reads as TGTGCCAGCTCACCATTCGACAGGGTGTCACAAACTCTCTATGGCTACACCTTC. As protein: CASSPFDRVSQTLYGYTF.

Only a few counts were recorded for this clone. This sample also contains other DNA sequences that code for the same CDR3. This chain links TRBV6-2 or TRBV6-3 with TRBJ1-1; 8 bases fit TRBD1. Germline lookup yields CDR1 MNHEY and CDR2 SVGEGT. V lost 4 bases, J lost 2 bases, and 3 bases stayed unmatched. The CDR3 is 14 residues long. The CDR3 bases are TGTGCCAGCAGTTCAGGGGGCCTAAACACTGAAGCTTTCTTT. The encoded protein is CASSSGGLNTEAFF.

V and J are TRBV5-1 and TRBJ2-7; 8 bases agree with TRBD2. The length of the CDR3 is 17 residues. Germline V gene data show CDR1 as SGHRS and CDR2 as YFSETQ. The V segment lost 0 bases and the J segment 6 bases; nucleotides outside the gene matches: 14. CDR3: CASSLGEVGAGVLEQYF. In DNA form, the CDR3 reads TGCGCCAGCAGCTTGGGGGAAGTAGGAGCGGGAGTTCTCGAGCAGTACTTC.

The V call is TRBV7-9, the J call TRBJ2-7; D perhaps matches TRBD1 (5 bases). V was trimmed by 5 bases and J by 3 bases, leaving 14 bases between them. The germline CDR1 and CDR2 sequences are SEHNR and FQNEAQ (reference sequence). CDR3 length: 14 residues. CDR3 residues: CASSPGWGYYEQYF. The CDR3 nucleotides read TGTGCCAGCAGCCCCGGGTGGGGCTACTACGAGCAGTACTTC.

V gene TRBV4-2 combines with J gene TRBJ2-7, with 10 bases matching TRBD1. This CDR3 is 16 amino acids long. CDR1 and CDR2 from the germline V gene are LGHNA and YNFKEQ. The J segment lost 4 bases and the V segment lost 1 base, leaving 7 bases of the junction unmatched. The CDR3 loop is CASSQGGQGRRYEQYF. The DNA for the CDR3 is TGTGCCAGCAGCCAAGGGGGACAGGGGAGAAGGTACGAGCAGTACTTC.

This clone was seen a few times. The rearrangement joins TRBV9 to TRBJ1-6; no clear D gene. V lost 5 bases to trimming and J lost 13 bases, with 16 bases between them. Germline V gene data show CDR1 as SGDLS and CDR2 as YYNGEE. This CDR3 region has 13 residues. DNA for the CDR3: TGTGCCAGCAGACTACACTATGCTCGGCCCCTCCACTTT. Translated: CASRLHYARPLHF.

In this sample, this clone turned up once. Other DNA sequences in this specimen translate into the identical CDR3. The chain is built from TRBV5-1 and TRBJ2-2, with TRBD1 matching over 8 bases. This CDR3 is built from 15 residues. The germline V gene has CDR1 SGHRS and CDR2 YFSETQ. The V and J ends lost 4 bases and 3 bases, in that order; junction bases with no gene match: 5. CDR3 bases: TGCGCCAGCAGCATCGGACAGGGAGACACCGGGGAGCTGTTTTTT. This encodes CASSIGQGDTGELFF.